Listed here is a single TCR beta chain. The antigen it recognizes is unknown. It has no much larger one-base neighbor in the sample; base qualities were not kept. Other nucleotide sequences from this sample produce the same CDR3. Using the deep immunoSEQ assay, TCR CDR3 regions were amplified from genomic DNA by multiplex PCR. Genomic DNA extracted from each cell subset was distributed evenly over all wells of several immunoSEQ 96-well plates, and each plate served as one replicate. Each replicate PCR for sorted subsets received 150 to 250 ng genomic DNA, equal to about 30,000 T cell genomes. Purified libraries were measured with a Qubit 3.0 fluorometer, size-checked on a Bioanalyzer 2100, and measured again with the KAPA Library Quantification kit. A separate single-read 150-cycle Illumina NextSeq 550 flow cell was used to sequence each immunoSEQ 96-well plate. The authors' analysis ran thus. The immunoSEQ output contained only junctional sequences without quality scores, so filtering could not match that applied to full-length reads. To assign V/J genes and CDR3, sequences were annotated against IMGT germline references using PyIR, a Python wrapper for IgBLAST v1.9. Reads with weak V/J assignments (E-value above 1e-6), missing CDR3, stop codons, out-of-frame junctions, or ambiguous translated residues were removed. V3J clonotypes were defined by identical inferred V gene, J gene, and CDR3 amino acid sequence. Percentage overlap between repertoires was calculated by dividing the number of shared unique clonotypes by the size of the smaller repertoire. Repertoire richness was assessed with RTK rarefaction, the Chao1 estimator, and Recon v2.1 estimates of unobserved clonotypes. For all TCRbeta clonotypes obtained by the gDNA method from a handful of donors, generation probabilities were computed with OLGA. What TCRdb holds here is the immuneACCESS table cut down to in-frame rearrangements. Part of the clones is not present; checked against another copy, under half of the missing clones reflect an unresolved V gene, and the others are unexplained. That table gives V, J and clone size, and the DNA gave D and trimming. The sample table holds about 2,200,000 clones, of which about 93% were seen once. The ten largest clones capture 1.5% to 2% of the sample.

CD8 naive samples consisted of CD45RO-negative cells that were positively selected for CCR7, yielding a CD45RA+CCR7+ population without TemRA cells. The donors were healthy, HIV-negative adults who had no recently reported acute infections or vaccinations. Every donor was a Caucasian adult residing in Nashville, Tennessee, USA. Blood was obtained by leukapheresis, after which PBMCs were separated by Ficoll-Histopaque density gradient centrifugation and cryopreserved in liquid nitrogen vapor phase. Purity and quantity of every magnetically sorted T cell population were checked by analytical flow cytometry. From each sorted fraction, genomic DNA was isolated and quantified by UV absorbance on a Nanodrop 2000c. This sample stems from a study of shared clonotypes between healthy human individuals (TCRdb year 2020). For the wider study: The cohort included a few men and a couple of women between 18 and 49 years of age. Per donor, three plates each were used for CD4 naive and CD4 memory, two for CD8 naive, and one for CD8 memory. To estimate repertoire size and how much clonotype sharing occurs between individuals, the study deeply sequenced the blood TCR repertoires of roughly 5 healthy adults. Different laboratories and diverse techniques were used to prepare libraries and sequence TCR repertoires, to increase sequencing depth and limit assay-specific biases. Each donor's leukapheresis produced roughly between roughly 0.9 and 9 billion PBMCs. Overall results and qualifications from the work: Incomplete sequencing was indicated by rarefaction of sorted-subset datasets, despite the large sequencing depth. Because the study included a small number of donors, the genetic and exposure-history diversity represented was limited. Clonotypes shared by all four sorted-subset donors showed higher generation probabilities than non-shared clonotypes. Only blood was sampled, and tissue TCR repertoires likely differ from those in blood. Based on pairwise subsampling, the degree of clonotype sharing among donors was expected to be affected by sequencing depth. Larger estimated clonotype richness was generally found for naive subsets than for memory subsets. Approximately 5% of naive CD4, 3.5% of naive CD8, approximately 2% of memory CD4, and more than 0.35% of memory CD8 clonotypes were shared across a few donors.

Taken from cysteine to phenylalanine, the CDR3 has 14 residues. The only DNA kept is the CDR3, 42 bases in frame from the first base. Trimming at the junction amounts to 4 bases on V and 3 bases on J, and the germline ends lie 12 bases apart. CDR1 SGDLS and CDR2 YYNGEE were looked up in the germline V gene. The specimen sequenced was naive CD8+ T cells from PBMCs. The sample's cell subset or site, from its label and the paper: CD45RA+CCR7+. The rearranged chain carries TRBV9 and TRBJ2-3, and the D gene may be TRBD2, 5 bases matching. The receptor's source is a man aged 18 to 30 in good health. Some clones in this sample may be carry-over from other donors' samples. The base sequence is TGTGCCAGCAGCTTGTCGGGGTCTACAGATACGCAGTATTTT. Its protein is CASSLSGSTDTQYF.